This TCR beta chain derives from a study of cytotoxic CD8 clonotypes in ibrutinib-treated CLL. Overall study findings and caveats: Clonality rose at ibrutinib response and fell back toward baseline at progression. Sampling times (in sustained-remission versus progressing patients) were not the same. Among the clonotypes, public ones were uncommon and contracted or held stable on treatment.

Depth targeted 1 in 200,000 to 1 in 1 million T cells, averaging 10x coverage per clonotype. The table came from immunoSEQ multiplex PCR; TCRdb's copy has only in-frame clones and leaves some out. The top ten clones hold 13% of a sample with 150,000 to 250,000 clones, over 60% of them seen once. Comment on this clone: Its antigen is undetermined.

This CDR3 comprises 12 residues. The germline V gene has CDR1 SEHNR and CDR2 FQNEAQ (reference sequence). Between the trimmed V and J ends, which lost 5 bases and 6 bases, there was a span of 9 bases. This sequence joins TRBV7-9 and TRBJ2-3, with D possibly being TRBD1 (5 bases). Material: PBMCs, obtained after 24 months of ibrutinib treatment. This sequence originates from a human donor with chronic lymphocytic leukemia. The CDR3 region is CASSVRGDTQYF. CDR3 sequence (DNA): TGTGCCAGCAGCGTTAGGGGTGATACGCAGTATTTT.